The present entry profiles one T cell receptor beta chain with its context. Its recognized antigen is unknown. Base qualities are not recorded, but no much larger clone differs from it by a single base. Rearranged CDR3 beta regions were amplified from genomic DNA with multiplex V and J primers using the immunoSEQ TRB Survey service. To keep sequencing depth the same across samples, survey-level depth of up to 500,000 reads per sample was applied. Libraries were purified, pooled and sequenced on Illumina technology. Turning to the authors' computational methods: Productive clonality, sample overlap, pairwise scatters, CDR3 beta length, V/D/J gene usage and productiveness were assessed with immunoSEQ online tools. Alongside Shannon and Simpson indices, calculated diversity was computed as the number of unique rearrangements divided by total templates, multiplied by 100. Principal component analysis used the R prcomp function and ggbiplot package on Z-score normalized data. Morisita's index was used to quantify blood-rectal clonal overlap within each subject. TCRdb retrieved this table from immuneACCESS and kept in-frame rearrangements only. Not all clones are present; in checked studies, unresolved V genes account for under half, and no reason is known for the remainder. V and J calls and clone size come straight from that table; D and trimming were deduced from the DNA. This sample lists some 25,000 clones; roughly 71% were detected once. Of the sample, over 6.5% falls within the top ten clones.

During colonoscopy, one to two pinch biopsies were obtained from the rectum for research purposes. Before the diagnostic colonoscopy, none of the ulcerative colitis patients had been given immunosuppressive medication. Before DNA was isolated, the rectal biopsies underwent proteinase K digestion. The Wizard kit (Promega) was used to extract genomic DNA from both blood and intestinal samples. The sample comes from a study of pediatric ulcerative colitis (dated by TCRdb to about 2019). Background for the entire study: Pancolitis was present in several ulcerative colitis patients and left-sided colitis in two, and histology consistent with ulcerative colitis was found in all of these patients. Nine newly diagnosed, treatment-naive pediatric ulcerative colitis patients and four non-IBD control children each provided paired blood and rectal samples. By Pediatric Ulcerative Colitis Activity Index, a couple of patients had mild disease, several had moderate disease and three had acute severe colitis. Here is what the overall study found, with its caveats: For technical reasons, blood samples from two patients gave substantially fewer templates, and these samples were excluded from the blood-rectal overlap analysis. Compared with controls, ulcerative colitis patients showed significantly higher autologous blood-rectal clonal overlap, a finding that suggests increased T cell trafficking to inflamed tissue. Controls, mild-moderate and acute severe colitis patients were separated by rectal repertoire features, and reduced rectal diversity due to clonal expansions was observed in acute severe colitis. A couple of rectal CDR3 clonotypes were found in every ulcerative colitis patient but in no control. Rectal pinch biopsies may have included blood-derived T cells, especially in patients with overt colitis. Repertoires were derived from total lymphocyte DNA, so rare subsets such as regulatory T cells may have patterns not reflected. With only four individuals, the healthy control group was small.

V is reduced by 0 bases and J by 4 bases, leaving a spacing of 7 bases between them. The CDR3 goes from the cysteine to the phenylalanine over 14 residues. The read is trimmed to its CDR3 DNA, 42 bases read in frame from base 1. CDR1 and CDR2 (SNHLY, FYNNEI) derive from the germline V gene. The receptor comes from a boy between 10 and 17 years old with severe ulcerative colitis. Sequenced sample: gut tissue. The chain links TRBV2 with TRBJ2-1; no D gene can be assigned with confidence. The sequenced DNA: TGTGCCAGCAGTGAAGCGGTCCCTTACAATGAGCAGTTCTTC. Translated, this gives CASSEAVPYNEQFF. The CDR3, completed at both ends by the reference TRBV2 and TRBJ2-1 genes, gives the full variable domain EPEVTQTPSHQVTQMGQEVILRCVPISNHLYFYWYRQILGQKVEFLVSFYNNEISEKSEIFDDQFSVERPDGSNFTLKIRSTKLEDSAMYFCASSEAVPYNEQFFGPGTRLTVL.